The 16 T cell receptor beta chains given below trace back to one sample, sequenced in a study of regulatory T cells in long-lasting Graves disease. Sample time point: newly diagnosed GD, antithyroid drugs for less than 3 months. With RNA extracted from PBMCs as input, the TCR library was made. Arm-PCR of CDR3 regions and iRepertoire HTBI primers were used to build TCR beta libraries. TCRdb reanalysed the multiplex PCR reads using MiXCR and keeps one entry per CDR3 protein. The repertoire includes a few hundred thousand distinct CDR3 sequences, about an eighth of them detected once, and under 20% sits in the top ten. This sample was shared with a second study, whose subject was T cells in Graves' hyperthyroidism and ophthalmopathy.

The sequenced sample was peripheral blood mononuclear cells (PBMCs), obtained at new diagnosis, from a patient treated with antithyroid drugs. These receptor sequences come from a woman younger than 35 with Graves disease.

The V gene is TRBV19, the J gene TRBJ2-7, with D possibly matching TRBD1 (6 bases). Germline values: CDR1 LNHDA, CDR2 SQIVND (reference sequence). This CDR3 is 13 amino acids long. Deletions cut 5 bases from V and 5 bases from J, with 13 bases between. In DNA form, the CDR3 reads TGTGCCAGTAGTGAAGGGGGACACGACGAGCAGTACTTC. The encoded protein is CASSEGGHDEQYF.

The chain links TRBV4-3 to TRBJ2-5, with unresolved D. Trimming removed 0 bases at V and 8 bases at J, with 13 bases between. The germline gives CDR1 LGHNA, CDR2 YSLEER. CDR3 size: 14 residues. CDR3 nucleotide sequence: TGCGCCAGCAGCCAAGAGCTGGGCGGCTATACCCAGTACTTC. Translation gives CASSQELGGYTQYF.

This clonotype was found a few times. The chain recombines TRBV25-1 with TRBJ1-6; D not certain. V was pared by 3 bases and J by 8 bases, with 11 bases between. The CDR3 consists of 14 residues. Germline V gives CDR1 MGHDK, CDR2 SYGVNS. For the CDR3, the DNA is TGTGCCAGCAGTGACTGGGAGCACTATTCACCCCTCCACTTT. Translation: CASSDWEHYSPLHF.

This clonotype appeared a few times. Since a much larger clone is just one base distant, this may be a read error. The V gene is TRBV29-1, the J gene TRBJ1-1; D gene ambiguous. Germline lookup yields CDR1 SQVTM and CDR2 ANQGSEA. The length of the CDR3 is 15 residues. DNA for the CDR3: TGCAGCGCTGAAGATTTGCCCCTCTTCGCGTCTGAAGCTTTCTTT. Protein sequence: CSAEDLPLFASEAFF.

About this clonotype: One base away lies a much larger clone, so this may be a sequencing read error. V gene TRBV20-1 combines with J gene TRBJ2-1, with a tentative D call TRBD2 (6 bases). The CDR3 runs to 12 residues. Trimming left V 6 bases short and J 12 bases short, with 18 bases between. The germline CDR1 and CDR2 sequences are DFQATT and SNEGSKA (reference sequence). This CDR3 is CSAYRLGGGQFF. CDR3 DNA sequence: TGCAGTGCCTATCGACTAGGAGGTGGGCAGTTCTTC.

This clonotype was recorded a few times. The gene calls are TRBV4-3 and TRBJ1-2; tentatively, D is TRBD1 (6 bases). The germline V gene encodes CDR1 LGHNA and CDR2 YSLEER. V was shortened by 3 bases and J by 2 bases, with 13 bases between the two germline ends. CDR3 length: 15 residues. The DNA of the CDR3 is TGCGCCAGCAGCCAGAGCCACAGGGAAAACTATGGCTACACCTTC. Translating it yields CASSQSHRENYGYTF.

This clonotype was picked up many times. This chain links TRBV12-3 or TRBV12-4 with TRBJ2-1; TRBD1 matches 9 bases. V lost 6 bases, J lost 6 bases, and 6 bases stayed unmatched. This CDR3 is built from 14 residues. The DNA for the CDR3 is TGTGCCAGCAGGGGAGACAGGGGGTTCAATGAGCAGTTCTTC. It yields the protein CASRGDRGFNEQFF.

Ten or more counts support this clonotype. V usage is TRBV12-3 or TRBV12-4 and J usage is TRBJ1-1, with D hard to call. Trimming cost V 3 bases and J 1 base, with 12 bases left between them. This CDR3 region has 15 residues. The CDR3 DNA reads TGTGCCAGCAGTTTTGGGGTTTTGGGGAACACTGAAGCTTTCTTT. This codes for CASSFGVLGNTEAFF.

This clonotype was picked up a small number of times. The V call is TRBV7-2, the J call TRBJ1-4, with TRBD1 as a possible D gene (5 bases). This CDR3 comprises 14 residues. CDR1 SGHTA and CDR2 FQGNSA come from the germline V gene. The germline V and J ends were trimmed by 8 bases and 0 bases, with 10 bases remaining between them. Written as DNA, the CDR3 is TGTGCCAGCGCCCGCAGGGCAACTAATGAAAAACTGTTTTTT. This translates into CASARRATNEKLFF.

On this clonotype itself: A read error is possible here, since a much larger clone lies one base away. V usage is TRBV2 and J usage is TRBJ1-5; no clear D. Germline V gene lookup returns CDR1 SNHLY and CDR2 FYNNEI. CDR3 length equals 14 residues. This CDR3 is CASREVYSNQPQHF. DNA for the CDR3: TGTGCCAGCAGAGAAGTTTATAGCAATCAGCCCCAGCATTTT.

Many counts were recorded for this clonotype. The chain combines TRBV6-2 or TRBV6-3 with TRBJ2-7, with D perhaps assigned TRBD1 or TRBD2 (5 bases each). The CDR3 is made up of 15 amino acids. CDR1 and CDR2 (germline): MNHEY, SVGEGT. The V and J ends lost 4 bases and 2 bases respectively, with 15 bases between them. CDR3 coding DNA: TGTGCCAGCAGTTGGATGAACGGGGCCGCCTACGAGCAGTACTTC. This sequence encodes CASSWMNGAAYEQYF.

This clonotype was found many times. The chain uses TRBV20-1 and TRBJ1-1; weak D call: TRBD1 (6 bases). In germline, CDR1 is DFQATT, CDR2 SNEGSKA (reference sequence). The CDR3 has 13 amino acids. The CDR3 DNA follows: TGCAGCATTTCCCCAACAGGGAGCACTGAAGCTTTCTTT. The encoded protein is CSISPTGSTEAFF.

The table lists this clonotype with many counts. The chain combines TRBV18 with TRBJ2-7; D uncertain. CDR1 and CDR2 (germline): KGHSH, LQKENI. CDR3 length equals 13 residues. V lost 2 bases to trimming and J lost 0 bases, with 5 bases between them. The CDR3 sequence: CASSPGHSYEQYF. CDR3 nucleotides: TGTGCCAGCTCACCAGGCCACTCCTACGAGCAGTACTTC.

This clonotype was counted many times. The chain recombines TRBV2 with TRBJ2-2; D is unclear. This CDR3 contains 12 residues. Trimming took off 8 bases at V and 0 bases at J, with 4 bases between the two ends. CDR1 and CDR2 (germline): SNHLY, FYNNEI. The CDR3 protein is CASAPNTGELFF. The CDR3, as DNA: TGTGCCAGCGCTCCGAACACCGGGGAGCTGTTTTTT.

This clonotype was counted at least ten times. The chain carries TRBV2 and TRBJ2-3; D perhaps matches TRBD2 (5 bases). This CDR3 contains 13 residues. V was trimmed by 6 bases and J by 5 bases, leaving 12 bases between them. From germline, CDR1 is SNHLY and CDR2 FYNNEI. The DNA for the CDR3 is TGTGCCAGCAGGCCGGACTGGGGAGATACGCAGTATTTT. It encodes CASRPDWGDTQYF.

The chain links TRBV12-5 to TRBJ2-5; D not certain. CDR3 size: 12 residues. The germline V gene encodes CDR1 LGHNT and CDR2 FRNRAP. V was shortened by 3 bases and J by 5 bases, with 7 bases between the two germline ends. The CDR3 DNA reads TGTGCTAGTGGTTTAGTGCAGGAGACCCAGTACTTC. Its protein product is CASGLVQETQYF. Full variable domain (missing parts from reference TRBV12-5 and TRBJ2-5): DARVTQTPRHKVTEMGQEVTMRCQPILGHNTVFWYRQTMMQGLELLAYFRNRAPLDDSGMPKDRFSAEMPDATLATLKIQPSEPRDSAVYFCASGLVQETQYFGPGTRLLVL.